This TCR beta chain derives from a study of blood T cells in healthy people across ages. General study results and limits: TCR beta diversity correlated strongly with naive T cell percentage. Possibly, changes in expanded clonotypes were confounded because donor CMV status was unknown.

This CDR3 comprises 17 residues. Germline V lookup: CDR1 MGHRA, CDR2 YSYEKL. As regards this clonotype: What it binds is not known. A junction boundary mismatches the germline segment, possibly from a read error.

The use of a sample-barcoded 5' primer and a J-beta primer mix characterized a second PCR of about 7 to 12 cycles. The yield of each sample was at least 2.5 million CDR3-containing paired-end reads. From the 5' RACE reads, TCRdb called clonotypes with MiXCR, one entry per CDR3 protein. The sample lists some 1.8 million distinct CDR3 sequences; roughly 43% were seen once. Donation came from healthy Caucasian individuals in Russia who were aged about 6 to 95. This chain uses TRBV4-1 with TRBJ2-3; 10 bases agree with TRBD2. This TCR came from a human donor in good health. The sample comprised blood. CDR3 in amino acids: CASGHGVAGGISDTQYF. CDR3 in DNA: TGCGCCAGCGGCCATGGTGTAGCGGGGGGAATTTCAGATACGCAGTATTTT.